These T cell receptor beta chains were read from a single sample in a study of stem cell transplantation in POMP-related autoinflammatory disease. The method was immunoSEQ multiplex PCR; TCRdb's version includes in-frame clones alone and lacks a portion of them. Of more than 20,000 clones detected, approximately 78% appear once; the ten largest clones hold less than 3%. The specimen was CD4+ T cells from PBMCs, collected before stem cell transplantation. The origin of the receptors is a human donor with POMP-related autoinflammation and immune dysregulation (PRAID). Each CDR3 is given with its conserved first and last residue. D genes are given only for firm matches. Clone size is not always given. Where it is, it says once, few, many or a class for expanded clones.

J gene: TRBJ2-7
V gene: TRBV6-5
D gene: TRBD2
clone size: once
CDR3 DNA: TGTGCCAGCAGTCTGAGACTAGCGGGAGGCTACGAGCAGTACTTC
CDR3 protein: CASSLRLAGGYEQYF

J gene: TRBJ1-2
V gene: TRBV5-1
D gene: -
clone size: -
CDR3 DNA: TGCGCCAGCAGCGGAGACACCTACTATGGCTACACCTTC
CDR3 protein: CASSGDTYYGYTF

J gene: TRBJ2-3
V gene: TRBV5-1
D gene: -
clone size: -
CDR3 DNA: TGCGCCAGCAGCTTGGCCGGGAGTCTCGCAGATACGCAGTATTTT
CDR3 protein: CASSLAGSLADTQYF

J gene: TRBJ2-7
V gene: TRBV2
D gene: -
clone size: few
CDR3 DNA: TGTGCCAGCAGCCTGGGTTCCTACGAGCAGTACTTC
CDR3 protein: CASSLGSYEQYF

J gene: TRBJ1-2
V gene: TRBV28
D gene: TRBD1
clone size: -
CDR3 DNA: TGTGCCAGCAGGACAGGGGATAACAGCTACACCTTC
CDR3 protein: CASRTGDNSYTF

J gene: TRBJ2-4
V gene: TRBV10-3
D gene: TRBD1
clone size: few
CDR3 DNA: TGTGCCACTGGGACAGGGACAGCGGACATTCAGTACTTC
CDR3 protein: CATGTGTADIQYF

J gene: TRBJ1-3
V gene: TRBV9
D gene: -
clone size: -
CDR3 DNA: TGTGCCAGCAGCGAGCCTGAGGGCTTGGGAAAGGACACCATATATTTT
CDR3 protein: CASSEPEGLGKDTIYF

J gene: TRBJ1-2
V gene: TRBV20-1
D gene: -
clone size: -
CDR3 DNA: TGCAGTGCTAGCGGATCTGGCTACACCTTC
CDR3 protein: CSASGSGYTF

J gene: TRBJ2-2
V gene: TRBV5-4
D gene: -
clone size: few
CDR3 DNA: TGTGCCAGCAGCTTGGATGGGGGGCCAGGCGGGGAGCTGTTTTTT
CDR3 protein: CASSLDGGPGGELFF

J gene: TRBJ2-2
V gene: TRBV5-1
D gene: -
clone size: -
CDR3 DNA: TGCGCCAGCAGCTTTAGTCCCGGGTCGAACACCGGGGAGCTGTTTTTT
CDR3 protein: CASSFSPGSNTGELFF

J gene: TRBJ2-7
V gene: TRBV7-8
D gene: -
clone size: -
CDR3 DNA: TGTGCCAGCAGCAAAAGCCCCAAGGGCTCCTACGAGCAGTACTTC
CDR3 protein: CASSKSPKGSYEQYF

J gene: TRBJ2-1
V gene: TRBV5-4
D gene: TRBD2
clone size: -
CDR3 DNA: TGTGCCAGCAGCGGAGGACTAGCGGGGGGGCGCAATGAGCAGTTCTTC
CDR3 protein: CASSGGLAGGRNEQFF

J gene: TRBJ2-7
V gene: TRBV15
D gene: -
clone size: -
CDR3 DNA: TGTGCCACCAGCCTGGGCCGCTCAACCTACGAGCAGTACTTC
CDR3 protein: CATSLGRSTYEQYF

J gene: TRBJ1-5
V gene: TRBV19
D gene: -
clone size: few
CDR3 DNA: TGTGCCAGTAGTATTACAGGTTATAGCAATCAGCCCCAGCATTTT
CDR3 protein: CASSITGYSNQPQHF

J gene: TRBJ2-1
V gene: TRBV19
D gene: TRBD2
clone size: -
CDR3 DNA: TGTGCCAGTAGAATGGGGGAGCGGGAGAACCCAGATGAGTTCTTC
CDR3 protein: CASRMGERENPDEFF

J gene: TRBJ2-1
V gene: TRBV2
D gene: TRBD2
clone size: -
CDR3 DNA: TGTGCCAGCAGTGCGGGGGGATCCTACAATGAGCAGTTCTTC
CDR3 protein: CASSAGGSYNEQFF

J gene: TRBJ2-6
V gene: TRBV7-3
D gene: TRBD1
clone size: -
CDR3 DNA: TGTGCCAGCAGCACCCAAAGGACAGGGACCCTCTCTGGGGCCAACGTCCTGACTTTC
CDR3 protein: CASSTQRTGTLSGANVLTF

J gene: TRBJ2-5
V gene: TRBV7-9
D gene: TRBD2
clone size: -
CDR3 DNA: TGTGCCAGCAGCCCGTTAGGGCGGGAGGAGACCCAGTACTTC
CDR3 protein: CASSPLGREETQYF

J gene: TRBJ1-2
V gene: TRBV2
D gene: TRBD1
clone size: -
CDR3 DNA: TGTGCCAGCAGTGACGTCGGGGGAGCCGGGACAGGGTATGGCTACACCTTC
CDR3 protein: CASSDVGGAGTGYGYTF

J gene: TRBJ2-5
V gene: TRBV29-1
D gene: -
clone size: -
CDR3 DNA: TGCAGCGTTGGTGGCCGACGGGAGACCCAGTACTTC
CDR3 protein: CSVGGRRETQYF

J gene: TRBJ2-1
V gene: TRBV27
D gene: -
clone size: -
CDR3 DNA: TGTGCCAGCGGGTTTGAGCCCTACAATGAGCAGTTCTTC
CDR3 protein: CASGFEPYNEQFF

J gene: TRBJ1-2
V gene: TRBV29-1
D gene: TRBD1
clone size: -
CDR3 DNA: TGCAGCGTGGGACAGGGTTCGTCGGGCTACACCTTC
CDR3 protein: CSVGQGSSGYTF

J gene: TRBJ1-2
V gene: TRBV6-5
D gene: -
clone size: -
CDR3 DNA: TGTGCCAGCAGACCTCTCCTGACAGCGGGCTACACCTTC
CDR3 protein: CASRPLLTAGYTF

J gene: TRBJ2-1
V gene: TRBV30
D gene: -
clone size: -
CDR3 DNA: TGTGCCACAAGGTCGGGACGGCCCGGGAAGCAGTTCTTC
CDR3 protein: CATRSGRPGKQFF

J gene: TRBJ2-5
V gene: TRBV27
D gene: TRBD1
clone size: -
CDR3 DNA: TGTGCCAGCAGTGGGGGACTCAGGGGGCCAGAGACCCAGTACTTC
CDR3 protein: CASSGGLRGPETQYF

J gene: TRBJ2-7
V gene: TRBV29-1
D gene: TRBD1
clone size: -
CDR3 DNA: TGCAGCGTAGGGACAGGGAAAGCCTACGAGCAGTACTTC
CDR3 protein: CSVGTGKAYEQYF

J gene: TRBJ1-2
V gene: TRBV30
D gene: -
clone size: -
CDR3 DNA: TGTGCCTGGAGTGTGCTCGACCGCGCCGGGCCCACCTTC
CDR3 protein: CAWSVLDRAGPTF

J gene: TRBJ1-1
V gene: TRBV6-5
D gene: -
clone size: -
CDR3 DNA: TGTGCCAGCAGCCCAATACGGGGGGGGAGCACTGAAGCTTTCTTT
CDR3 protein: CASSPIRGGSTEAFF

J gene: TRBJ2-3
V gene: TRBV7-9
D gene: -
clone size: once
CDR3 DNA: TGTGCCAGCAGCTTAGCGGAGGGGGCCCAGCCAGGTACGCAGTATTTT
CDR3 protein: CASSLAEGAQPGTQYF

J gene: TRBJ2-3
V gene: TRBV28
D gene: TRBD1
clone size: once
CDR3 DNA: TGTGCCAGCAGTTTGTGGGGGGGTTTTCGGGACAGGGGATATAGCGATAGCACAGATACGCAGTATTTT
CDR3 protein: CASSLWGGFRDRGYSDSTDTQYF

J gene: TRBJ2-4
V gene: TRBV6-5
D gene: -
clone size: once
CDR3 DNA: TGTGCCAGCAGTCCAAGTTTTAGGGACATTCAGTACTTC
CDR3 protein: CASSPSFRDIQYF

J gene: TRBJ1-4
V gene: TRBV5-5
D gene: TRBD1
clone size: -
CDR3 DNA: TGTGCCAGCAGCTCGGGACAGGGGTCAACTAATGAAAAACTGTTTTTT
CDR3 protein: CASSSGQGSTNEKLFF

J gene: TRBJ1-2
V gene: TRBV2
D gene: TRBD1
clone size: -
CDR3 DNA: TGTGCCAGCAGCTCTTATTGGCAGGGGGCAGTTGGCTACACCTTC
CDR3 protein: CASSSYWQGAVGYTF

J gene: TRBJ1-5
V gene: TRBV13
D gene: -
clone size: -
CDR3 DNA: TGTGCCAGCAGCCTCACAGGGAATCAGCCCCAGCATTTT
CDR3 protein: CASSLTGNQPQHF

J gene: TRBJ2-5
V gene: TRBV5-1
D gene: -
clone size: -
CDR3 DNA: TGCGCCAGCAGAGAACAAGAGACCCAGTACTTC
CDR3 protein: CASREQETQYF

J gene: TRBJ1-5
V gene: TRBV19
D gene: -
clone size: few
CDR3 DNA: TGTGCCAGGAAGGGGGGTTTCAATCAGCCCCAGCATTTT
CDR3 protein: CARKGGFNQPQHF

J gene: TRBJ2-7
V gene: TRBV7-9
D gene: TRBD1
clone size: -
CDR3 DNA: TGTGCCAGCAGCTTAGAAGAACAGGGGGTCTACGAGCAGTACTTC
CDR3 protein: CASSLEEQGVYEQYF

J gene: TRBJ2-1
V gene: TRBV5-1
D gene: -
clone size: few
CDR3 DNA: TGCGCCAGCAGCTTGGCCCTCCGGACTCACAATGAGCAGTTCTTC
CDR3 protein: CASSLALRTHNEQFF

J gene: TRBJ2-3
V gene: TRBV7-9
D gene: -
clone size: -
CDR3 DNA: TGTGCCAGCAGCGGGCAGGTTAGCACAGATACGCAGTATTTT
CDR3 protein: CASSGQVSTDTQYF

J gene: TRBJ2-1
V gene: TRBV5-1
D gene: TRBD2
clone size: -
CDR3 DNA: TGCGCCAGCAGCTTGGCCCCGGGCCTAGCGGGAGTACGGCCGTTCTTC
CDR3 protein: CASSLAPGLAGVRPFF

J gene: TRBJ2-3
V gene: TRBV4-2
D gene: -
clone size: -
CDR3 DNA: TGTGCCAGCAGCCACGACACCGGGGTGGGGGGCGAAGATACGCAGTATTTT
CDR3 protein: CASSHDTGVGGEDTQYF